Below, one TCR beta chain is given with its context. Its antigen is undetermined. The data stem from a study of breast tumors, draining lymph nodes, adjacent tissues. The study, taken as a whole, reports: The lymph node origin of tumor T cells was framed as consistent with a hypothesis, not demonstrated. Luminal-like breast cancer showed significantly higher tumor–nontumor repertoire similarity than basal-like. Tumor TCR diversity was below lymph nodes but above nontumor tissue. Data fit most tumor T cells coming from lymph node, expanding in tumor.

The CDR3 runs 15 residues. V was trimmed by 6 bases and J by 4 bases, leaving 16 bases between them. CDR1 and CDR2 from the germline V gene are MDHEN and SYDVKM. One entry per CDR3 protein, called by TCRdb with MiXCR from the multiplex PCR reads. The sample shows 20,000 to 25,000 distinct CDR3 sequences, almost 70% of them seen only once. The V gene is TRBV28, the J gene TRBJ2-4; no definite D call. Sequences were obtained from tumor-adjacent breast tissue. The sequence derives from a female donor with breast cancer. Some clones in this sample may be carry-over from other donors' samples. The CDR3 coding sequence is TGTGCCAGCAGCGTCACGGGCAGCGCAAAAAACATTCAGTACTTC. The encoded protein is CASSVTGSAKNIQYF.